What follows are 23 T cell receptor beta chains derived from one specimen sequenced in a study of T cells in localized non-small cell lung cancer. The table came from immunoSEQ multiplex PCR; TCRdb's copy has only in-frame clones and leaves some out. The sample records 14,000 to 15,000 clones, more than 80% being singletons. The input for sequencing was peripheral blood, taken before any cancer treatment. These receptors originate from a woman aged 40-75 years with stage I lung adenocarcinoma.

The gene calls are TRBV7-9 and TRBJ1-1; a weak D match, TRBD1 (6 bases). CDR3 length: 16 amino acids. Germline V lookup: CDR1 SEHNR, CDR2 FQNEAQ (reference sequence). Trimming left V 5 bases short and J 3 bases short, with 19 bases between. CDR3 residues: CASSPPGASWDTEAFF. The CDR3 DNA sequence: TGTGCCAGCAGCCCGCCGGGGGCCAGCTGGGACACTGAAGCTTTCTTT.

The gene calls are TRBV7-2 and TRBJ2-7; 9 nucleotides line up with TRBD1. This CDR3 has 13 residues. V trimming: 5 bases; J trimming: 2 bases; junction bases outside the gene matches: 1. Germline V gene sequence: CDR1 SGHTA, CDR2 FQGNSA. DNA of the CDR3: TGTGCCAGCAGCAGACAGGGGGCCTACGAGCAGTACTTC. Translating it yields CASSRQGAYEQYF.

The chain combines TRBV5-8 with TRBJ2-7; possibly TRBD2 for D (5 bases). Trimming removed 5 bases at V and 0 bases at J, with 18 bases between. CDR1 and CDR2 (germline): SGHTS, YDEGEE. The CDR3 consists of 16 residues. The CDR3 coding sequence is TGTGCCAGCAGTTACACCCAGGACTTCTACTCCTACGAGCAGTACTTC. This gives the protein CASSYTQDFYSYEQYF.

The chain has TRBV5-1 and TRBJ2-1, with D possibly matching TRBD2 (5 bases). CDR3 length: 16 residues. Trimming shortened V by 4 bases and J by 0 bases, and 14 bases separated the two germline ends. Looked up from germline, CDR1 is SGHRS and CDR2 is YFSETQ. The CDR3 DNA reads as TGCGCCAGCAGCGCGAGAGGGAGCGGCTCCTACAATGAGCAGTTCTTC. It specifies CASSARGSGSYNEQFF.

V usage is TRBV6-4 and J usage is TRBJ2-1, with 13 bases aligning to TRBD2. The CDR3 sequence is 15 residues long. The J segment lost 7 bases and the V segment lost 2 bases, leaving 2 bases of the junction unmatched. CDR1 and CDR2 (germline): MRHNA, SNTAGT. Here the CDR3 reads CASSDATSGGNEQFF. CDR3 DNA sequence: TGTGCCAGCAGTGACGCGACTAGCGGGGGGAATGAGCAGTTCTTC.

The CDR3 DNA is TGTGCCAGCAGCTCGTCCGGGACAGTTTCCTACGAGCAGTACTTC. It encodes CASSSSGTVSYEQYF. The V call is TRBV5-5, the J call TRBJ2-7, with 7 bases aligning to TRBD1. V was pared by 3 bases and J by 1 base, with 7 bases of the junction left unmatched. The germline V gene has CDR1 SGHKS and CDR2 YYEKEE (reference sequence). This CDR3 spans 15 amino acids.

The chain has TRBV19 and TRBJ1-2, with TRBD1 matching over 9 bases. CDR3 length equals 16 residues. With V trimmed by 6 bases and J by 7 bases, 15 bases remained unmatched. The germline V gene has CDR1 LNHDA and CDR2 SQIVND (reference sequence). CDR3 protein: CASSRLDRGGPRGYTF. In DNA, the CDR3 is TGTGCCAGTAGCCGCCTCGACAGGGGGGGCCCCCGTGGCTACACCTTC.

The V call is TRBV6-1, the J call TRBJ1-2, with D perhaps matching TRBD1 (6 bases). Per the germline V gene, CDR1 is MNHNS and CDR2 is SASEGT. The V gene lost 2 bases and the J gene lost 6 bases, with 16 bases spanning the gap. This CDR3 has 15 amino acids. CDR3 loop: CASSEWEGGIDGYTF. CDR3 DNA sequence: TGTGCCAGCAGTGAATGGGAGGGGGGGATTGATGGCTACACCTTC.

Written as DNA, the CDR3 is TGCGCCAGCACCGCGACCTCCCAGAACACTGAAGCTTTCTTT. This encodes CASTATSQNTEAFF. The gene calls are TRBV10-2 and TRBJ1-1; D is uncertain. The CDR3 loop spans 14 amino acids. The germline V gene encodes CDR1 WSHSY and CDR2 SAAADI. V gave up 7 bases and J gave up 1 base, with 13 bases separating them.

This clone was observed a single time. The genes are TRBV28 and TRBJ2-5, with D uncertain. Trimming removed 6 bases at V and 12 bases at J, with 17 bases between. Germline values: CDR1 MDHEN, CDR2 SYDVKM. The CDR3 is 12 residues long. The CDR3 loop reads CASSGRPSPEYF. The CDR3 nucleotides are TGTGCCAGCAGCGGTCGACCGTCGCCGGAGTACTTC.

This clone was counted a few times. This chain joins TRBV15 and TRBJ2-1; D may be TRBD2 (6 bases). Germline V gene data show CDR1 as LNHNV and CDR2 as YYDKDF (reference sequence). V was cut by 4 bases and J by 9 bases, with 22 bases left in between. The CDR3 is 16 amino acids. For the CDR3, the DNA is TGTGCCACCAGCATCCACGGGGGACCTTCTAGAGGTGAGCAGTTCTTC. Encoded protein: CATSIHGGPSRGEQFF.

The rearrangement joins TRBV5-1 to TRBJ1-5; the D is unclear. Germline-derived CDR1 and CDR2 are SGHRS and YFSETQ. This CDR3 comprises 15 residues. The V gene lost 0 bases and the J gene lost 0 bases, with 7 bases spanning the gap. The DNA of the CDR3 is TGCGCCAGCAGCTTGGAAGGGTCTAGCAATCAGCCCCAGCATTTT. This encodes CASSLEGSSNQPQHF.

The CDR3 region has the DNA TGTGCCAGCAGCTTAGCAGGGGTTAGCACAGATACGCAGTATTTT. This translates into CASSLAGVSTDTQYF. V gene TRBV7-3 combines with J gene TRBJ2-3; TRBD1 might be the D (6 bases). This CDR3 region has 15 residues. Trimming removed 2 bases at V and 0 bases at J, with 9 bases between. Looked up from germline, CDR1 is SGHTA and CDR2 is FQGTGA. Filled out from reference TRBV7-3 and TRBJ2-3, the complete variable domain reads GAGVSQTPSNKVTEKGKYVELRCDPISGHTALYWYRQSLGQGPEFLIYFQGTGAADDSGLPNDRFFAVRPEGSVSTLKIQRTERGDSAVYLCASSLAGVSTDTQYFGPGTRLTVL.

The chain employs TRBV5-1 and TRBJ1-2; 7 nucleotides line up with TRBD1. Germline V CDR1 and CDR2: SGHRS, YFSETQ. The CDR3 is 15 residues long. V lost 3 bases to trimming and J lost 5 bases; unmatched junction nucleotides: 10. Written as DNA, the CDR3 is TGCGCCAGCAGCTCGCGACAGGGAATAGGGTATGGCTACACCTTC. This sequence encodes CASSSRQGIGYGYTF.

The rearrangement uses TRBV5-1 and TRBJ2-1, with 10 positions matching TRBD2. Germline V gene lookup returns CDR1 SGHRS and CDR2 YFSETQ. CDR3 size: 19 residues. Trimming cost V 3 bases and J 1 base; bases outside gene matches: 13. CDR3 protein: CASSSIAGGDSYSYNEQFF. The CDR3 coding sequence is TGCGCCAGCAGCTCAATAGCGGGGGGTGACTCTTATTCCTACAATGAGCAGTTCTTC. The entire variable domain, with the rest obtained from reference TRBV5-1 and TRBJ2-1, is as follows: KAGVTQTPRYLIKTRGQQVTLSCSPISGHRSVSWYQQTPGQGLQFLFEYFSETQRNKGNFPGRFSGRQFSNSRSEMNVSTLELGDSALYLCASSSIAGGDSYSYNEQFFGPGTRLTVL.

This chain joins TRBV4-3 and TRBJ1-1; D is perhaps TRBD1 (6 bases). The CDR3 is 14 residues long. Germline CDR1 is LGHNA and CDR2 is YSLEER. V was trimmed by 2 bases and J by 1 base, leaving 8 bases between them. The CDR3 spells CASSQSDRNTEAFF. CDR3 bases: TGCGCCAGCAGCCAATCGGACAGGAACACTGAAGCTTTCTTT.

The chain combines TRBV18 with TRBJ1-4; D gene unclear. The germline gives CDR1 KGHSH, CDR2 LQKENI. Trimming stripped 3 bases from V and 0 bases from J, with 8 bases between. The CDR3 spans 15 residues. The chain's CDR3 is CASSPVGSTNEKLFF. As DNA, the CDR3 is TGTGCCAGCTCACCCGTGGGATCAACTAATGAAAAACTGTTTTTT. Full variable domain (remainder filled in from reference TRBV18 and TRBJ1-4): NAGVMQNPRHLVRRRGQEARLRCSPMKGHSHVYWYRQLPEEGLKFMVYLQKENIIDESGMPKERFSAEFPKEGPSILRIQQVVRGDSAAYFCASSPVGSTNEKLFFGSGTQLSVL.

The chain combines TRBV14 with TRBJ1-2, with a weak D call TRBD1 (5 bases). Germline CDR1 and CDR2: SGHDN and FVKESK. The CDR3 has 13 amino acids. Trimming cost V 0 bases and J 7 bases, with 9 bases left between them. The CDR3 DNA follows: TGTGCCAGCAGCCAAGACAGGGCAAGTGGCTACACCTTC. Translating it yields CASSQDRASGYTF.

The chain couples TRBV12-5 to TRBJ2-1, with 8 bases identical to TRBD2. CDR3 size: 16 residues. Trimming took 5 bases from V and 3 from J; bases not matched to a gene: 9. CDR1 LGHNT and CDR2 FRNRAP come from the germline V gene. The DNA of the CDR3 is TGTGCTAGTGGTCTACAGCGGGGGACGGTCTACAATGAGCAGTTCTTC. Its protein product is CASGLQRGTVYNEQFF.

The CDR3 sequence is CASSLGGATNEKLFF. In nucleotides, the CDR3 is TGTGCCAGCAGTTTAGGAGGGGCAACTAATGAAAAACTGTTTTTT. The chain links TRBV28 to TRBJ1-4, with TRBD1 as a possible D gene (5 bases). CDR3 size: 15 residues. The germline V and J ends were trimmed by 2 bases and 0 bases, with 7 bases remaining between them. The germline gives CDR1 MDHEN, CDR2 SYDVKM.

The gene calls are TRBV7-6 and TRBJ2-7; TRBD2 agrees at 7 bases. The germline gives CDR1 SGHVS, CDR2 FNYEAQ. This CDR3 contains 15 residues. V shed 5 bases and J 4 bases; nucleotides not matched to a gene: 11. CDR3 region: CASSAKTGGGYEQYF. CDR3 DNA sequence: TGTGCCAGCAGCGCTAAGACGGGGGGTGGGTACGAGCAGTACTTC.

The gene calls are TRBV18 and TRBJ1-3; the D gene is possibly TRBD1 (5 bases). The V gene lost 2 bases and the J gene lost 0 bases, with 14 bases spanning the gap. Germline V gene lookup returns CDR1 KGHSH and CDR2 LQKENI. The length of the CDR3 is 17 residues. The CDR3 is CASSPSNRQISGNTIYF. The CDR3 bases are TGTGCCAGCTCACCAAGCAACAGGCAGATCTCTGGAAACACCATATATTTT.

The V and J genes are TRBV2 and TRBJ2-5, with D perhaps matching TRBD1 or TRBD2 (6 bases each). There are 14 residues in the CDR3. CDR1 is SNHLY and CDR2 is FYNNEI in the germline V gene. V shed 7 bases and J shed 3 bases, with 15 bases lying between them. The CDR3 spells CASMGGTSKETQYF. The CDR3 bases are TGTGCCAGCATGGGCGGGACATCTAAAGAGACCCAGTACTTC.